This TCR beta chain was sequenced in a study of shared clonotypes between healthy human individuals. V trimming: 0 bases; J trimming: 7 bases; junction bases outside the gene matches: 7. The CDR3 has 15 residues. Looked up from germline, CDR1 is MNHEY and CDR2 is SVGAGI. Clones were read by immunoSEQ multiplex PCR, and TCRdb kept only the in-frame ones, dropping some. This table has approximately 980,000 clones, 76% appearing once. The sample comprised memory CD4+ T cells sorted from blood. The subset was: CD45RA-negative fraction. The sequence came from a man aged 18 to 29 in good health. The chain uses TRBV6-5 and TRBJ2-7, with 9 nucleotides matching TRBD1. The CDR3 DNA is TGTGCCAGCAGTTACTCGAGGACAGGGGCCAGGGAGCAGTACTTC. Translated: CASSYSRTGAREQYF.